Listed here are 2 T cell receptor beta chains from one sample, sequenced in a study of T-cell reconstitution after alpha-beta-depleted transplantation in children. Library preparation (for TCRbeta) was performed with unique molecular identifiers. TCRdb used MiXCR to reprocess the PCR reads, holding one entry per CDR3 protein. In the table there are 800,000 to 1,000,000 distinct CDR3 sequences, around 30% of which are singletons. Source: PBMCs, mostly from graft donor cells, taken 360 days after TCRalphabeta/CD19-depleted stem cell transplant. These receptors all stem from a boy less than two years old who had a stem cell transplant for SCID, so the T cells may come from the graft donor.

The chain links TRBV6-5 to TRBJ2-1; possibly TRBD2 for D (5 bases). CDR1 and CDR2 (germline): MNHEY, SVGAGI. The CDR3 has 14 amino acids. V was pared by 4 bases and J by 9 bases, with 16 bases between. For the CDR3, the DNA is TGTGCCAGCAGTTCCGCCACGGGAAGGAGTGAGCAGTTCTTC. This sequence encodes CASSSATGRSEQFF.

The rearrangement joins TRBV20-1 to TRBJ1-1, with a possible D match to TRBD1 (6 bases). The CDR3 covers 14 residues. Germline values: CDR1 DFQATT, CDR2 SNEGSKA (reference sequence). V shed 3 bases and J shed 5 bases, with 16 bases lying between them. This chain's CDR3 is CSASGARGGTEAFF. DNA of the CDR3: TGCAGTGCTAGCGGCGCCAGGGGTGGAACTGAAGCTTTCTTT.